The next 22 T cell receptor beta chains were all read from a single sample in a study of blood T cell repertoires in COVID-19. Measured with immunoSEQ multiplex PCR; TCRdb has only the in-frame clones, and not every one. The data hold 150,000 to 200,000 clones, with around three quarters observed a single time. Material: PBMCs or T cells enriched from blood (not recorded which). These receptors came from a woman aged 45-60 years with acute COVID-19.

The chain has TRBV9 and TRBJ1-1; maybe TRBD1 (5 bases). The CDR3 runs to 13 residues. V was shortened by 6 bases and J by 5 bases, with 14 bases between the two germline ends. Per the germline V gene, CDR1 is SGDLS and CDR2 is YYNGEE. The chain's CDR3 is CASTAGGRTEAFF. CDR3 nucleotide sequence: TGTGCCAGCACCGCGGGGGGAAGGACTGAAGCTTTCTTT.

The chain recombines TRBV14 with TRBJ1-2; D gene unclear. This CDR3 region has 13 residues. Per germline, CDR1 SGHDN and CDR2 FVKESK. The ends were cut back, 4 bases at V and 4 bases at J, with 10 bases in the middle. The CDR3 DNA reads as TGTGCCAGCAGCCCCGACATCTCCTATGGCTACACCTTC. This encodes CASSPDISYGYTF. The complete variable domain, with remaining parts taken from reference TRBV14 and TRBJ1-2, reads EAGVTQFPSHSVIEKGQTVTLRCDPISGHDNLYWYRRVMGKEIKFLLHFVKESKQDESGMPNNRFLAERTGGTYSTLKVQPAELEDSGVYFCASSPDISYGYTFGSGTRLTVV.

This sequence joins TRBV19 and TRBJ2-5, with no clear D. Germline lookup yields CDR1 LNHDA and CDR2 SQIVND (reference sequence). V lost 0 bases and J 5 bases, leaving 4 bases between the germline ends. CDR3 length: 12 residues. The CDR3 sequence is CASSIDRETQYF. The DNA for the CDR3 is TGTGCCAGTAGTATAGATCGTGAGACCCAGTACTTC.

This clone has just one count. The rearrangement links TRBV12-5 to TRBJ2-2; 7 bases fit TRBD1. From germline, CDR1 is LGHNT and CDR2 FRNRAP. The CDR3 consists of 20 residues. V dropped 0 bases and J dropped 0; count of bases not matched to a gene: 13. The CDR3 region has the DNA TGTGCTAGTGGTTTGGTGACCGGGACAGCAGATGGTTCGAACACCGGGGAGCTGTTTTTT. Translating gives CASGLVTGTADGSNTGELFF.

The chain couples TRBV29-1 to TRBJ2-7; 15 nucleotides match TRBD2. The CDR3 is made up of 17 amino acids. Germline values: CDR1 SQVTM, CDR2 ANQGSEA. Written as DNA, the CDR3 is TGCAGTGAACCGGGACTAGCGGGAGGTGGGAGTGTCCACGAGCAGTACGTC. It codes for CSEPGLAGGGSVHEQYV.

The J gene is TRBJ2-3, the V gene TRBV7-8, with TRBD1 as a possible D gene (6 bases). The germline V gene encodes CDR1 SGHVS and CDR2 FQNEAQ. The CDR3 sequence is 14 residues long. The V and J ends lost 1 base and 2 bases respectively, with 7 bases between them. In DNA form, the CDR3 reads TGTGCCAGCAGCTTAGGACAGGTCACAGATACGCAGTATTTT. It specifies CASSLGQVTDTQYF.

The rearrangement uses TRBV5-1 and TRBJ1-4, with 9 bases identical to TRBD1. J lost 0 bases, V lost 3 bases, and 15 bases had no gene match. Germline V CDR1 and CDR2: SGHRS, YFSETQ. CDR3 length: 20 residues. This chain's CDR3 is CASSSRPLGQGGPTNEKLFF. CDR3 nucleotides: TGCGCCAGCAGCTCCCGCCCCCTGGGACAGGGCGGTCCAACTAATGAAAAACTGTTTTTT.

This clone was detected only once. The CDR3 reads CASSVGGSGGGQETQYF. CDR3 coding DNA: TGTGCCAGCAGCGTAGGGGGAAGCGGGGGCGGGCAAGAGACCCAGTACTTC. The rearrangement links TRBV9 to TRBJ2-5; 8 positions agree with TRBD2. The V gene end was trimmed by 0 bases and the J gene end by 2 bases; junction bases not matched to a gene: 9. Germline-derived CDR1 and CDR2 are SGDLS and YYNGEE. The CDR3 length is 17 residues.

The chain uses TRBV5-1 and TRBJ2-5, with 7 positions matching TRBD2. The CDR3 runs to 14 residues. CDR1 and CDR2 from the germline V gene are SGHRS and YFSETQ. After removal of 3 bases from V and 3 bases from J, the junction contained 5 bases not matched to a gene. In DNA form, the CDR3 reads TGCGCCAGCAGCTCCGGGAGCGGGGAAGAGACCCAGTACTTC. This codes for CASSSGSGEETQYF.

V usage is TRBV5-1 and J usage is TRBJ1-4, with TRBD1 identical over 7 bases. V was clipped by 4 bases and J by 3 bases; unmatched bases: 6. CDR1 SGHRS and CDR2 YFSETQ come from the germline V gene. CDR3 length equals 15 residues. The CDR3, as DNA: TGCGCCAGCAGCCAAACCGGGACAGCTAATGAAAAACTGTTTTTT. Amino acids: CASSQTGTANEKLFF.

The chain is built from TRBV20-1 and TRBJ1-2; D possibly corresponds to TRBD1 (6 bases). CDR1 DFQATT and CDR2 SNEGSKA come from the germline V gene (reference sequence). V was shortened by 3 bases and J by 5 bases, with 16 bases between the two germline ends. CDR3 length equals 14 residues. The CDR3 sequence: CSASRQGQGYGYTF. DNA for the CDR3: TGCAGTGCTAGTCGTCAGGGGCAGGGGTATGGCTACACCTTC.

V usage is TRBV12-5 and J usage is TRBJ1-2; tentative D call: TRBD1 (5 bases). The CDR3 covers 15 residues. The germline V gene encodes CDR1 LGHNT and CDR2 FRNRAP. V gave up 7 bases and J gave up 4 bases, with 19 bases separating them. The CDR3 DNA is TGTGCTAGTGCCCCGGAGGCGGGGGTAGGCTATGGCTACACCTTC. Its protein product is CASAPEAGVGYGYTF.

This sequence joins TRBV6-6 and TRBJ1-5; possible D gene TRBD1, 6 bases. Germline-derived CDR1 and CDR2 are MNHNY and SVGAGI (reference sequence). The V gene lost 2 bases and the J gene lost 3 bases, with 11 bases spanning the gap. The CDR3 contains 15 residues. The CDR3 region has the DNA TGTGCCAGCAGTTACGAGGGGGGGGACAATCAGCCCCAGCATTTT. Amino acid sequence: CASSYEGGDNQPQHF.

The V call is TRBV2, the J call TRBJ1-6; D not resolved. CDR1 and CDR2 from the germline V gene are SNHLY and FYNNEI. The CDR3 runs 13 residues. Trimming left V 4 bases short and J 8 bases short, with 9 bases between. CDR3 nucleotide sequence: TGTGCCAGCAGTGCCCAGGAAGATTCACCCCTCCACTTT. As protein: CASSAQEDSPLHF. Together with reference TRBV2 and TRBJ1-6, the CDR3 gives the full variable domain: EPEVTQTPSHQVTQMGQEVILRCVPISNHLYFYWYRQILGQKVEFLVSFYNNEISEKSEIFDDQFSVERPDGSNFTLKIRSTKLEDSAMYFCASSAQEDSPLHFGNGTRLTVT.

V gene TRBV9 combines with J gene TRBJ1-1; 10 nucleotides line up with TRBD1. The germline V gene has CDR1 SGDLS and CDR2 YYNGEE. The CDR3 covers 15 residues. With 4 bases clipped from V and 1 base from J, the junction kept 4 bases outside the gene matches. For the CDR3, the DNA is TGTGCCAGCAGCACTCGACAGGGGGCGAACACTGAAGCTTTCTTT. Translated, it gives CASSTRQGANTEAFF.

The rearrangement links TRBV5-1 to TRBJ1-4, with no clear D. The CDR3 totals 16 residues. The germline CDR1 and CDR2 sequences are SGHRS and YFSETQ. V gave up 6 bases and J gave up 1 base, with 16 bases separating them. The CDR3 bases are TGCGCCAGCACACTAAACCCCACCGGAACTAATGAAAAACTGTTTTTT. It yields the protein CASTLNPTGTNEKLFF.

The rearrangement joins TRBV7-2 to TRBJ2-6; no firm D call. Germline CDR1 is SGHTA and CDR2 is FQGNSA. The CDR3 has 14 residues. V was trimmed by 4 bases and J by 3 bases, leaving 7 bases between them. CDR3 sequence: CASSSQYGANVLTF. CDR3 nucleotides: TGTGCCAGCAGCTCCCAGTATGGGGCCAACGTCCTGACTTTC.

The rearrangement links TRBV5-4 to TRBJ1-6; D remains ambiguous. V was trimmed by 4 bases and J by 4 bases, leaving 9 bases between them. CDR1 is SGHNT and CDR2 is YYREEE in the germline V gene (reference sequence). The CDR3 extends over 14 amino acids. The CDR3 DNA follows: TGTGCCAGCAGCCGAGGAGAATATAATTCACCCCTCCACTTT. The encoded protein is CASSRGEYNSPLHF.

There are a few counts of this clone. J is TRBJ2-2 and V is TRBV5-4, with TRBD2 identical over 13 bases. V lost 4 bases, J lost 0 bases, and 6 bases stayed unmatched. The CDR3 is made up of 18 amino acids. In germline, CDR1 is SGHNT, CDR2 YYREEE (reference sequence). The CDR3 region has the DNA TGTGCCAGCAGCCCGGGACTAGCGGGGTTTCCGAACACCGGGGAGCTGTTTTTT. This codes for CASSPGLAGFPNTGELFF. Supplemented by reference TRBV5-4 and TRBJ2-2, the full variable domain reads ETGVTQSPTHLIKTRGQQVTLRCSSQSGHNTVSWYQQALGQGPQFIFQYYREEENGRGNFPPRFSGLQFPNYSSELNVNALELDDSALYLCASSPGLAGFPNTGELFFGEGSRLTVL.

The chain links TRBV7-8 to TRBJ2-6, with unresolved D. The germline gives CDR1 SGHVS, CDR2 FQNEAQ. Trimming shortened V by 5 bases and J by 1 base, and 6 bases separated the two germline ends. The CDR3 contains 14 residues. The CDR3 coding sequence is TGTGCCAGCAGCGTTACATCTGGGGCCAACGTCCTGACTTTC. Translated: CASSVTSGANVLTF. The full variable domain, its missing parts supplied by reference TRBV7-8 and TRBJ2-6, is GAGVSQSPRYKVAKRGQDVALRCDPISGHVSLFWYQQALGQGPEFLTYFQNEAQLDKSGLPSDRFFAERPEGSVSTLKIQRTQQEDSAVYLCASSVTSGANVLTFGAGSRLTVL.

This clone has just a few counts. The chain is built from TRBV7-9 and TRBJ2-1; D may be TRBD1 (6 bases). V dropped 4 bases and J dropped 4 bases, with 14 bases sitting between them. The CDR3 length is 15 residues. Germline values: CDR1 SEHNR, CDR2 FQNEAQ (reference sequence). The CDR3 loop reads CASSSGSGQYNEQFF. The DNA of the CDR3 is TGTGCCAGCAGCTCCGGATCAGGACAGTACAATGAGCAGTTCTTC.

V is TRBV18 and J is TRBJ2-3; D remains ambiguous. Trimming cost V 2 bases and J 3 bases, with 6 bases left between them. Germline CDR1 and CDR2: KGHSH and LQKENI. The CDR3 sequence is 13 residues long. The CDR3 DNA reads as TGTGCCAGCTCACCAGGCCAGACAGATACGCAGTATTTT. Residues: CASSPGQTDTQYF.